This TCR beta chain was captured in a study of glioma-infiltrating T cells after dendritic cell vaccination. Study outcomes and limitations: Few patients contributed both blood and tumor specimens.

Germline V CDR1 and CDR2: MGHRA, YSYEKL. Trimming stripped 4 bases from V and 5 bases from J, with 14 bases between. The CDR3 is 15 residues long. The PCR used 60 V beta and 13 J beta primers. Clones were sequenced by immunoSEQ multiplex PCR, and TCRdb holds only the in-frame ones, with some missing. Among 50,000 to 65,000 clones listed, about 83% were seen once. Time point: after dendritic cell vaccination, including at tumor progression/relapse. Selection required adequate fresh-frozen tumor tissue plus more than two years' survival data. No glioblastoma patient carried an isocitrate dehydrogenase mutation. Turning to this clone: Its cognate antigen is unknown.

This specimen consisted of blood, obtained after dendritic cell vaccination. The source is a human donor with glioblastoma. The chain uses TRBV4-1 and TRBJ1-4; D is unclear. CDR3 in DNA: TGCGCCAGCAGCCCAAGACTAGGGCTCAATGAAAAACTGTTTTTT. The encoded protein is CASSPRLGLNEKLFF.